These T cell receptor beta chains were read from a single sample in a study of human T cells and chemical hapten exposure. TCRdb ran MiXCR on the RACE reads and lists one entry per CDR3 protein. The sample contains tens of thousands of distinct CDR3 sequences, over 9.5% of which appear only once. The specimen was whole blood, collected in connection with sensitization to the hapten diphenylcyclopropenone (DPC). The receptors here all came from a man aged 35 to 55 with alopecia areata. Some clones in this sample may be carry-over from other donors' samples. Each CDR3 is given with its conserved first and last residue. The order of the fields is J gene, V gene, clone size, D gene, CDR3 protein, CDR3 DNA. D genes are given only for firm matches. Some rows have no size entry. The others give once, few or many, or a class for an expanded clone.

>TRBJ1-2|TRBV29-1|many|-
CSVVCRVGKPNLKFNYGYTF
TGCAGCGTTGTATGTAGAGTGGGTAAGCCCAACCTCAAGTTCAACTATGGCTACACCTTC
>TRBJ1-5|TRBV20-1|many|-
CSARAGTNGNQPQHF
TGCAGTGCTAGAGCCGGGACAAATGGCAATCAGCCCCAGCATTTT
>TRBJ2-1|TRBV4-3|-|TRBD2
CASSHPPPGGPHLSLGDEQFF
TGCGCCAGCAGCCACCCCCCACCGGGAGGGCCCCACCTTTCCTTGGGGGATGAGCAGTTCTTC
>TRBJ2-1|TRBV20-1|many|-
CSASLKRAFFEQFF
TGCAGTGCTAGCCTCAAGAGGGCCTTTTTTGAGCAGTTCTTC
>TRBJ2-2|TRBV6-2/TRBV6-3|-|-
CASSYGAETGELFF
TGTGCCAGCAGTTACGGTGCGGAGACCGGGGAGCTGTTTTTT
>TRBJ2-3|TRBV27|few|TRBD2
CASRRLAGAPDTQYF
TGTGCCAGCAGGCGTCTAGCGGGAGCTCCAGATACGCAGTATTTT
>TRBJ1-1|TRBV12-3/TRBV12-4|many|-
CASTLYGDTEAFF
TGTGCCAGCACCTTATACGGAGACACTGAAGCTTTCTTT
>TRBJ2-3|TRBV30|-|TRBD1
CAWSLGQGYTDTQYF
TGTGCCTGGAGTTTGGGACAGGGATACACAGATACGCAGTATTTT
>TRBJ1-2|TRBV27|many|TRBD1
CASRQTGAQANYGYTF
TGTGCCAGCAGACAGACAGGGGCGCAGGCAAACTATGGCTACACCTTC
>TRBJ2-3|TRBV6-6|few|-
CASSPSVSTDTQYF
TGTGCCAGCAGTCCTAGCGTCAGCACAGATACGCAGTATTTT
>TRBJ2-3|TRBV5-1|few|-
CASSSQGVTDTQYF
TGCGCCAGCAGTTCTCAGGGAGTGACAGATACGCAGTATTTT
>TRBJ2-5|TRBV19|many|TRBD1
CARTGTGDQETQYF
TGTGCCAGGACCGGGACAGGGGATCAAGAGACCCAGTACTTC
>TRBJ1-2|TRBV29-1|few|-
CSVAYGGSYGYTF
TGCAGCGTGGCTTATGGGGGGAGCTATGGCTACACCTTC
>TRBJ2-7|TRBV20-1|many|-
CSARDPTGPREQYF
TGCAGTGCTAGAGATCCGACGGGACCTAGGGAGCAGTACTTC
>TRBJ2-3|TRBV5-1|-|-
CASSLNTDTQYF
TGCGCCAGCAGCTTGAACACAGATACGCAGTATTTT
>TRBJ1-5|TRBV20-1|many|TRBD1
CSAGQGGQPQHF
TGCAGTGCTGGACAGGGTGGGCAGCCCCAGCATTTT
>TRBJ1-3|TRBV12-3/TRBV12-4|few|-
CASSSALWGTIYF
TGTGCCAGCAGTTCGGCCCTCTGGGGCACCATATATTTT
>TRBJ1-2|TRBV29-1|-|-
CSVGGTSNYGYTF
TGCAGCGTTGGAGGGACCTCTAACTATGGCTACACCTTC
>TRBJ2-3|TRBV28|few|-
CASSPLQDTQYF
TGTGCCAGCAGTCCCCTACAGGATACGCAGTATTTT
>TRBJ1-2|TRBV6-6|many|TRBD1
CASTDRGNYGYTF
TGTGCCAGCACGGACAGGGGAAACTATGGCTACACCTTC
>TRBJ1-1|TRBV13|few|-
CASSSQGIMNTEAFF
TGTGCCAGCAGCTCTCAGGGGATCATGAACACTGAAGCTTTCTTT
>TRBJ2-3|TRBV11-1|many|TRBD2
CASSLGSTTSGSVDTQYF
TGTGCCAGCAGCTTAGGCTCCACGACTAGCGGGAGCGTAGATACGCAGTATTTT
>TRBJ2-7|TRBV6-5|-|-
CASRATGTAYEQYF
TGTGCCAGCAGGGCAACCGGGACCGCCTACGAGCAGTACTTC
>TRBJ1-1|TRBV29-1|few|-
CSVDSSRRTEAFF
TGCAGCGTGGACAGTTCACGACGGACTGAAGCTTTCTTT
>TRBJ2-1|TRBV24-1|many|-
CATSSTSSYNEQFF
TGTGCCACCTCAAGCACTAGCTCCTACAATGAGCAGTTCTTC
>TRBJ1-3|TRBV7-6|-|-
CASSFLGQGISGNTIYF
TGTGCCAGCAGCTTCTTAGGGCAGGGGATTTCTGGAAACACCATATATTTT
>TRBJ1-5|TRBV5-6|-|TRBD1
CASSLTGGWNQPQHF
TGTGCCAGCAGCTTAACAGGGGGCTGGAATCAGCCCCAGCATTTT
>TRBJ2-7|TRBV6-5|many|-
CASSYSGGIYEQYF
TGTGCCAGCAGTTACTCAGGAGGGATCTACGAGCAGTACTTC
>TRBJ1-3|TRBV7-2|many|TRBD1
CASSLGGTGPDTIYF
TGTGCCAGCAGCTTAGGAGGGACAGGCCCGGACACCATATATTTT
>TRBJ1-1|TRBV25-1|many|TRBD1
CASSVGTGGSNTEAFF
TGTGCCAGCAGTGTAGGGACAGGGGGTTCGAACACTGAAGCTTTCTTT
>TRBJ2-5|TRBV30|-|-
CAWSVLETQYF
TGTGCCTGGAGTGTCCTAGAGACCCAGTACTTC
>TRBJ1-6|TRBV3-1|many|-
CASSHSRGPLHF
TGTGCCAGCAGCCATTCCAGGGGACCCCTCCACTTT
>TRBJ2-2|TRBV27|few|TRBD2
CASSTGLAGVSGELFF
TGTGCCAGCAGTACGGGACTAGCGGGAGTTTCTGGGGAGCTGTTTTTT
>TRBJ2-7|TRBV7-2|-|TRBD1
CASSLAPGTAYEQYF
TGTGCCAGCAGCTTAGCCCCCGGGACAGCCTACGAGCAGTACTTC
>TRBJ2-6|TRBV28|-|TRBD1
CASSRQGSGANVLTF
TGTGCCAGCAGTAGACAGGGAAGTGGGGCCAACGTCCTGACTTTC
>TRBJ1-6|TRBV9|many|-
CASSVDTYNSPLHF
TGTGCCAGCAGCGTAGACACTTATAATTCACCCCTCCACTTT
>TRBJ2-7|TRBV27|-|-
CASSLVSSGRSYEQYF
TGTGCCAGCAGTTTAGTTTCTTCGGGACGGTCCTACGAGCAGTACTTC
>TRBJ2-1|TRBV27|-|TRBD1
CASSPQGAGNNEQFF
TGTGCCAGCAGTCCACAGGGGGCTGGAAACAATGAGCAGTTCTTC
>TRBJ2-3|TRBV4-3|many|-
CASSQDVPVAGTDTQYF
TGCGCCAGCAGCCAAGACGTACCCGTAGCGGGCACAGATACGCAGTATTTT
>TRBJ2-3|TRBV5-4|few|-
CASSLIADTQYF
TGTGCCAGCAGCTTGATCGCAGATACGCAGTATTTT
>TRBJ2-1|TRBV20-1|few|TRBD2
CSVPTSGRQGEQFF
TGCAGTGTTCCGACTAGCGGGAGACAGGGTGAGCAGTTCTTC
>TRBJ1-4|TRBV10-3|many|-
CAISDRREKLFF
TGTGCCATCAGTGATCGAAGAGAAAAACTGTTTTTT
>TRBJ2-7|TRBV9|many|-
CASGGGPSSYEQYF
TGTGCCAGCGGAGGGGGACCCAGCTCCTACGAGCAGTACTTC
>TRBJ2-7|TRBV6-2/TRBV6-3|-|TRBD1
CASRPDRGLYEQYF
TGTGCCAGCAGGCCGGACAGGGGGCTTTACGAGCAGTACTTC
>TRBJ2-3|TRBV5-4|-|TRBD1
CASSFPGQGTDTQYF
TGTGCCAGCAGCTTCCCGGGACAGGGCACAGATACGCAGTATTTT
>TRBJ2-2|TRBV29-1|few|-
CSATTTNPGELFF
TGCAGCGCGACGACTACTAATCCCGGGGAGCTGTTTTTT
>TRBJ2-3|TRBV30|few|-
CAWSSEGPDTQYF
TGTGCCTGGAGTTCCGAGGGACCAGATACGCAGTATTTT
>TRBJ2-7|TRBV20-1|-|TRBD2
CSAPPAGGIPEQYF
TGCAGTGCTCCCCCCGCGGGAGGAATTCCCGAGCAGTACTTC
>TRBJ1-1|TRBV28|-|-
CASRQAHLSEAFF
TGTGCCAGCCGTCAGGCCCATCTATCTGAAGCTTTCTTT
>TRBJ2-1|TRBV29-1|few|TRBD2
CSVEGPTSGTYNEQFF
TGCAGCGTTGAAGGCCCGACTAGCGGAACCTACAATGAGCAGTTCTTC
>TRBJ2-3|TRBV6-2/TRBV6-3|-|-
CASSYLSTDTQYF
TGTGCCAGCAGTTACCTTTCCACAGATACGCAGTATTTT
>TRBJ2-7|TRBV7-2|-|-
CASSLALSAYEQYF
TGTGCCAGCAGCTTAGCCCTCTCAGCCTACGAGCAGTACTTC
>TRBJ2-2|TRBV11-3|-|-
CASSPLGGKSGELFF
TGTGCCAGCAGCCCTTTAGGGGGGAAAAGCGGGGAGCTGTTTTTT
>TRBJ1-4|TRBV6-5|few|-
CASSRGRINEKLFF
TGTGCCAGCAGCCGAGGGCGGATTAATGAAAAACTGTTTTTT